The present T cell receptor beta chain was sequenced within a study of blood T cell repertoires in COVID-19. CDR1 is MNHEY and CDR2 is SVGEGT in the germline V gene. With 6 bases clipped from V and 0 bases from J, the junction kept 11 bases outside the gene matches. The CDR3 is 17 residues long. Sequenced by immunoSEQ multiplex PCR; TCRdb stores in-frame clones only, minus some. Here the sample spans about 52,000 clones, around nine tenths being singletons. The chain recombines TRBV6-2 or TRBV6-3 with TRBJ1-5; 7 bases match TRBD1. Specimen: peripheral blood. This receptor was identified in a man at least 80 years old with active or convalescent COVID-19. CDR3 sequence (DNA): TGTGCCAGCAGCAAAGACAGGGACCCATATAGCAATCAGCCCCAGCATTTT. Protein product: CASSKDRDPYSNQPQHF.